Detailed here is one TCR beta chain. The antigen is undetermined. Assay: immunoSEQ multiplex PCR; the TCRdb copy retains only in-frame clones and omits some. The table has a few hundred thousand clones, 86% seen once. The data were taken from a study of cytomegalovirus exposure and HLA in healthy donors. Study-level results: Associated with cytomegalovirus, according to the listing, were 150 to 200 TCR beta chains. Subsequent analysis revealed that first-cohort TCR clusters tended to co-occur in the 90 to 150 validation repertoires. A few chains tied to CMV proved CMV antigen-specific in vitro.

Germline V CDR1 and CDR2: SGHTA, FQGTGA. The V gene lost 7 bases and the J gene lost 1 base, with 13 bases spanning the gap. The CDR3 extends over 14 amino acids. V usage is TRBV7-3 and J usage is TRBJ1-1; D not certain. The receptor was derived from a woman between 18 and 29 years old in good health and CMV-seronegative. Sequenced: PBMCs. The CDR3 DNA sequence: TGTGCCAGCAATAATATAGCCGGGAACACTGAAGCTTTCTTT. Protein: CASNNIAGNTEAFF.